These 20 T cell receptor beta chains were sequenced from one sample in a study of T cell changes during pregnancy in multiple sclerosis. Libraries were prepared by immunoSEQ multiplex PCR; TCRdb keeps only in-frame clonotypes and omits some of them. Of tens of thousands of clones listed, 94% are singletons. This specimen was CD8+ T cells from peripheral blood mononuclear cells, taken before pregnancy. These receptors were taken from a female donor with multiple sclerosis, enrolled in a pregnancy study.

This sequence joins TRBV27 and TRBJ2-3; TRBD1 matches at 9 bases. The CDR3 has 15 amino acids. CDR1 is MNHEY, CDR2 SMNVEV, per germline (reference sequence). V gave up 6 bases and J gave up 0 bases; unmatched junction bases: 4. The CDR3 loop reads CASSTGTGSTDTQYF. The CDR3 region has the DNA TGTGCCAGCAGCACCGGGACAGGGAGCACAGATACGCAGTATTTT.

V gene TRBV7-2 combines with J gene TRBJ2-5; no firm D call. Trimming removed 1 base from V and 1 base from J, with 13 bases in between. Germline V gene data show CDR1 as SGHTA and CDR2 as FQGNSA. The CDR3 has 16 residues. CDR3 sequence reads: CASSLVFGGAQETQYF. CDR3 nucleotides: TGTGCCAGCAGCTTAGTCTTCGGCGGAGCCCAAGAGACCCAGTACTTC.

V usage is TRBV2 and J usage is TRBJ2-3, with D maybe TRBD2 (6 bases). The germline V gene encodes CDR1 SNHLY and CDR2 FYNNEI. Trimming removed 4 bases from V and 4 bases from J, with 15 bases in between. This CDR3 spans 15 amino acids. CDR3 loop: CASSVIAAGPDTQYF. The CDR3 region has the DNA TGTGCCAGCAGTGTAATAGCGGCGGGGCCAGATACGCAGTATTTT.

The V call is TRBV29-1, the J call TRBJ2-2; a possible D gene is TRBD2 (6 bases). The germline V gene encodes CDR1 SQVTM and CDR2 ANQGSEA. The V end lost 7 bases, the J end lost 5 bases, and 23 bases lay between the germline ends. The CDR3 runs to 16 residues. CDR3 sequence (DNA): TGCAGCGCGTACCTTGGGGGGAGGTTAGGGACCGGGGAGCTGTTTTTT. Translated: CSAYLGGRLGTGELFF.

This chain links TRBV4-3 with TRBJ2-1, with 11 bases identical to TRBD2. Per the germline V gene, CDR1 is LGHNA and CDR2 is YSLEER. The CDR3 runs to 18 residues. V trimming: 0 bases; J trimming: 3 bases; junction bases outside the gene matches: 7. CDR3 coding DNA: TGCGCCAGCAGCCAAGAGAAACCGGGACTAGCGGTCTACAATGAGCAGTTCTTC. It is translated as CASSQEKPGLAVYNEQFF.

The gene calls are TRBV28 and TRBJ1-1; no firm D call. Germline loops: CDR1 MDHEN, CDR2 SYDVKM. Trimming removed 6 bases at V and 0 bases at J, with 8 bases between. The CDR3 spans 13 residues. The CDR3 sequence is CASRRGMNTEAFF. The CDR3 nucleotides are TGTGCCAGCAGGCGGGGAATGAACACTGAAGCTTTCTTT.

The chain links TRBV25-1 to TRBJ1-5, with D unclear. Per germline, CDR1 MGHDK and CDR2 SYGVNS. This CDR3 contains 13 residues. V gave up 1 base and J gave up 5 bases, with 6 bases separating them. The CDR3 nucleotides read TGTGCCAGCAGTGAATCCCATCATCAGCCCCAGCATTTT. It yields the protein CASSESHHQPQHF.

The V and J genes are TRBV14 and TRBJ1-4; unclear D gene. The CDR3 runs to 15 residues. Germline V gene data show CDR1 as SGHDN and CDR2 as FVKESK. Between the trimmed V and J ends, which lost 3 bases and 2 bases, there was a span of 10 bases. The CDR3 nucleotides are TGTGCCAGCAGCCATAGTTTTTACACTAATGAAAAACTGTTTTTT. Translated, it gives CASSHSFYTNEKLFF.

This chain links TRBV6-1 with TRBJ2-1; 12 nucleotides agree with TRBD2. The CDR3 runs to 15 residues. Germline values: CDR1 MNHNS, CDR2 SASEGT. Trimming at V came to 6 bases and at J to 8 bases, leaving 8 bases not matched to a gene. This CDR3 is CASSALAGGPDEQFF. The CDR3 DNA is TGTGCCAGCAGCGCCCTAGCGGGAGGGCCGGATGAGCAGTTCTTC.

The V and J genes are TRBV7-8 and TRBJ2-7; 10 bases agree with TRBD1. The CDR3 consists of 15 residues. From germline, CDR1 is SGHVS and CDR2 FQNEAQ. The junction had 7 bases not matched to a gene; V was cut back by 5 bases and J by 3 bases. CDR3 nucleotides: TGTGCCAGCAGCGACCACCGGGACAGGGGCTACGAGCAGTACTTC. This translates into CASSDHRDRGYEQYF.

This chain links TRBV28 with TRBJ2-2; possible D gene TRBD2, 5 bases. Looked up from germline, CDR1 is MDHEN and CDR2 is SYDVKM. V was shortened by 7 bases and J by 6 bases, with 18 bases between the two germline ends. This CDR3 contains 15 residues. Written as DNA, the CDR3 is TGTGCCAGCAAAAAGGTGGGAGTGAAGGCCGGGGAGCTGTTTTTT. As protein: CASKKVGVKAGELFF. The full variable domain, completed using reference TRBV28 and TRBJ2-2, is DVKVTQSSRYLVKRTGEKVFLECVQDMDHENMFWYRQDPGLGLRLIYFSYDVKMKEKGDIPEGYSVSREKKERFSLILESASTNQTSMYLCASKKVGVKAGELFFGEGSRLTVL.

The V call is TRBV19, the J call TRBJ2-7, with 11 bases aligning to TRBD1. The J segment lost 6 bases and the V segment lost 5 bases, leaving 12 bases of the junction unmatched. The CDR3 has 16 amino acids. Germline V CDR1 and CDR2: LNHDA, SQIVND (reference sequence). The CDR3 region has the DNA TGTGCCAGTAGTGACAACCCGGGACAGGGGGGCGGCGAGCAGTACTTC. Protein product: CASSDNPGQGGGEQYF.

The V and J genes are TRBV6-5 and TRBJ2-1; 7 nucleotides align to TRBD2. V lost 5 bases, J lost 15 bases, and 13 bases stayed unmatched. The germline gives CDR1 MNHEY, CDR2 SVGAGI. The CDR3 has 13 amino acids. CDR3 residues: CASSPRSRREWFF. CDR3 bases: TGTGCCAGCAGTCCACGGAGTCGGCGGGAGTGGTTCTTC.

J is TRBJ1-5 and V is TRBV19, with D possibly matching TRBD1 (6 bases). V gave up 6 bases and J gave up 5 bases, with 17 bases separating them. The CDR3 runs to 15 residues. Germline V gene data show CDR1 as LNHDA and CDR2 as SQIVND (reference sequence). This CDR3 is CASSPRGHIDQPQHF. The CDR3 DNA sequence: TGTGCCAGTAGCCCCCGGGGACATATTGATCAGCCCCAGCATTTT.

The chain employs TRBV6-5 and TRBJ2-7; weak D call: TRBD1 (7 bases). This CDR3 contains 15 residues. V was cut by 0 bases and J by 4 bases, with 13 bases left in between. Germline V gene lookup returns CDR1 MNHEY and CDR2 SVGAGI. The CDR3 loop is CASSYSETGRYEQYF. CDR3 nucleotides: TGTGCCAGCAGTTACTCCGAGACAGGGAGGTACGAGCAGTACTTC.

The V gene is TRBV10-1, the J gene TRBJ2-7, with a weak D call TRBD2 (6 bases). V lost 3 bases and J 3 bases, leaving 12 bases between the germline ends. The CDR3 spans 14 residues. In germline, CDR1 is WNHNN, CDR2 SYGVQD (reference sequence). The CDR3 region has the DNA TGCGCCAGCAGTGACGGGAGTGGGATCTACGAGCAGTACTTC. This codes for CASSDGSGIYEQYF.

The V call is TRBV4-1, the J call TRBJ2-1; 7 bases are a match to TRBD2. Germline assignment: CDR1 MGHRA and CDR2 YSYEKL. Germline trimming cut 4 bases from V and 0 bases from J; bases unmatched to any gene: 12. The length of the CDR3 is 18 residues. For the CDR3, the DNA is TGCGCCAGCAGCCTATCGCCGCCACTAGCGTCCTCCTACAATGAGCAGTTCTTC. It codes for CASSLSPPLASSYNEQFF.

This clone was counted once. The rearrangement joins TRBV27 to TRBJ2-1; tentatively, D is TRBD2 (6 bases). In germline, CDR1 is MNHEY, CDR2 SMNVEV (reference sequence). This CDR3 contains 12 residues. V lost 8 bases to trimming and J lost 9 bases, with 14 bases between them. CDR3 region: CASAGTSVEQFF. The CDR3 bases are TGTGCCAGCGCCGGGACTTCTGTTGAGCAGTTCTTC.

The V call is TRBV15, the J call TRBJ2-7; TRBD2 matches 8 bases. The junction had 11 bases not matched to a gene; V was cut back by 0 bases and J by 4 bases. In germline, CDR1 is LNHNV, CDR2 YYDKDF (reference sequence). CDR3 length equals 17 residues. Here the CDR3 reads CATSREVGREELYEQYF. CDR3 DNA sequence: TGTGCCACCAGCAGAGAGGTCGGGCGGGAGGAGTTATACGAGCAGTACTTC.

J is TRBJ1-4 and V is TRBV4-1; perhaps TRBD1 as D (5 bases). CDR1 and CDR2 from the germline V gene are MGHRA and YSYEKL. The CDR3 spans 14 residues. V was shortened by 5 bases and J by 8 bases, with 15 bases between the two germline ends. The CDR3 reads CASSGGGVLEKLFF. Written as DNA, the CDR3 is TGCGCCAGCAGCGGTGGGGGGGTTCTGGAAAAACTGTTTTTT.